These T cell receptor beta chains were read from a single sample in a study of blood T cell repertoires in COVID-19. Measured with immunoSEQ multiplex PCR; TCRdb has only the in-frame clones, and not every one. There are around 170,000 clones in the sample; over 70% occur only once, and roughly 2.9% lies in the top ten. The sequenced material came from peripheral blood. Receptor source: a woman aged 60-70 years with acute or convalescent COVID-19. Both conserved end residues are part of each CDR3. D genes are given only for firm matches. Expanded clones are given a class, and other clones once, few, many or no size at all.

CDR3aa: CASSDPRLAGGLTDTQYF
CDR3nt: TGCGCCAGCAGTGACCCTCGACTAGCGGGGGGGCTGACAGATACGCAGTATTTT
v_gene: TRBV10-2
d_gene: TRBD2
len: 18
abundance: -
j_gene: TRBJ2-3

CDR3aa: CASSIDLGGGEQFF
CDR3nt: TGTGCCAGTAGTATAGATCTAGGGGGGGGAGAGCAGTTCTTC
v_gene: TRBV19
d_gene: -
len: 14
abundance: -
j_gene: TRBJ2-1

CDR3aa: CASSPGTSGGPSKKNIQYF
CDR3nt: TGTGCCAGCAGCCCGGGGACTAGCGGGGGGCCCTCAAAGAAAAACATTCAGTACTTC
v_gene: TRBV7-6
d_gene: TRBD2
len: 19
abundance: -
j_gene: TRBJ2-4

CDR3aa: CASSEGQSNQPQHF
CDR3nt: TGTGCCAGCAGCGAGGGACAGTCCAATCAGCCCCAGCATTTT
v_gene: TRBV2
d_gene: TRBD1
len: 14
abundance: -
j_gene: TRBJ1-5

CDR3aa: CASSQRSGNTIYF
CDR3nt: TGTGCCAGCAGCCAGCGGTCTGGAAACACCATATATTTT
v_gene: TRBV14
d_gene: -
len: 13
abundance: -
j_gene: TRBJ1-3

CDR3aa: CASSSGQVRETQYF
CDR3nt: TGTGCCAGCAGTTCGGGACAGGTCAGAGAGACCCAGTACTTC
v_gene: TRBV6-5
d_gene: TRBD1
len: 14
abundance: -
j_gene: TRBJ2-5

CDR3aa: CASSIGAQGWNTEAFF
CDR3nt: TGTGCCAGTAGTATTGGGGCACAGGGCTGGAACACTGAAGCTTTCTTT
v_gene: TRBV19
d_gene: -
len: 16
abundance: -
j_gene: TRBJ1-1

CDR3aa: CASRGLLAGSYEQYF
CDR3nt: TGTGCCAGCAGGGGACTACTCGCAGGGTCCTACGAGCAGTACTTC
v_gene: TRBV2
d_gene: TRBD2
len: 15
abundance: -
j_gene: TRBJ2-7

CDR3aa: CSASSLGGDTQYF
CDR3nt: TGCAGCGCCTCGAGTCTTGGTGGAGATACGCAGTATTTT
v_gene: TRBV29-1
d_gene: -
len: 13
abundance: few
j_gene: TRBJ2-3

CDR3aa: CASTGGYNEQFF
CDR3nt: TGTGCCAGCACCGGGGGGTACAATGAGCAGTTCTTC
v_gene: TRBV7-9
d_gene: TRBD2
len: 12
abundance: -
j_gene: TRBJ2-1

CDR3aa: CASSHPDRYEQYF
CDR3nt: TGCGCCAGCAGCCACCCGGACAGGTACGAGCAGTACTTC
v_gene: TRBV4-1
d_gene: TRBD1
len: 13
abundance: -
j_gene: TRBJ2-7

CDR3aa: CASSSLAGGFQETQYF
CDR3nt: TGTGCCAGCAGTTCCCTAGCGGGGGGTTTCCAAGAGACCCAGTACTTC
v_gene: TRBV6-5
d_gene: TRBD2
len: 16
abundance: -
j_gene: TRBJ2-5

CDR3aa: CASSRHTQGKDGYTF
CDR3nt: TGTGCCAGTAGTCGTCACACTCAGGGGAAGGATGGCTACACCTTC
v_gene: TRBV19
d_gene: -
len: 15
abundance: -
j_gene: TRBJ1-2

CDR3aa: CASSFRVFQETQYF
CDR3nt: TGTGCCAGCAGTTTCCGGGTTTTTCAAGAGACCCAGTACTTC
v_gene: TRBV6-2/TRBV6-3
d_gene: -
len: 14
abundance: -
j_gene: TRBJ2-5

CDR3aa: CSVDPPGPGEQYF
CDR3nt: TGCAGCGTTGACCCCCCGGGTCCGGGAGAGCAGTACTTC
v_gene: TRBV29-1
d_gene: -
len: 13
abundance: -
j_gene: TRBJ2-7

CDR3aa: CASSFSGTDGYTF
CDR3nt: TGTGCCAGCAGTTTCTCCGGGACAGATGGCTACACCTTC
v_gene: TRBV6-2/TRBV6-3
d_gene: TRBD1
len: 13
abundance: many
j_gene: TRBJ1-2

CDR3aa: CASRGLAVYNEQFF
CDR3nt: TGTGCCAGCAGAGGACTAGCGGTTTACAATGAGCAGTTCTTC
v_gene: TRBV6-5
d_gene: TRBD2
len: 14
abundance: -
j_gene: TRBJ2-1

CDR3aa: CASSSTGTGNTEAFF
CDR3nt: TGTGCCAGCAGTTCTACCGGGACAGGGAACACTGAAGCTTTCTTT
v_gene: TRBV28
d_gene: TRBD1
len: 15
abundance: few
j_gene: TRBJ1-1

CDR3aa: CASSQDMTAFYGYTF
CDR3nt: TGCGCCAGCAGCCAAGACATGACAGCCTTCTATGGCTACACCTTC
v_gene: TRBV4-3
d_gene: -
len: 15
abundance: once
j_gene: TRBJ1-2

CDR3aa: CASSTGGSYEQYF
CDR3nt: TGTGCCAGCAGTACAGGGGGATCCTACGAGCAGTACTTC
v_gene: TRBV12-3/TRBV12-4
d_gene: TRBD1
len: 13
abundance: few
j_gene: TRBJ2-7